Described below is a single T cell receptor beta chain sequence and its context. Its antigen is still unknown. Nominal health characterized the donors when sampled, though unrecorded immune exposures were likely. The data were taken from a study of cytomegalovirus exposure and HLA in healthy donors. This CDR3 comprises 14 residues. V lost 7 bases and J 7 bases, leaving 16 bases between the germline ends. The germline gives CDR1 MNHEY, CDR2 SMNVEV (reference sequence). Whole-study findings and limits: In a later analysis, TCR beta V- and J-gene trimming showed a link to a missense DCLRE1C variant. A few chains tied to CMV proved CMV antigen-specific in vitro. It is likely that the observed cluster of highly shared sequence variants was a sequencing artifact.

The PCR used 60 Vbeta and 13 Jbeta primers. Only in-frame clones appear in the TCRdb table, and some are missing; sequencing was by immunoSEQ multiplex PCR. The sample yields 200,000 or so clones, roughly 80% seen once. Source material: PBMCs. This clonotype was sampled from a man under 40 in good health and CMV-seronegative. The chain has TRBV27 and TRBJ1-4, with no clear D. DNA for the CDR3: TGTGCCAGCACTGGTGACATCACAAGTGAAAAACTGTTTTTT. Translation: CASTGDITSEKLFF.